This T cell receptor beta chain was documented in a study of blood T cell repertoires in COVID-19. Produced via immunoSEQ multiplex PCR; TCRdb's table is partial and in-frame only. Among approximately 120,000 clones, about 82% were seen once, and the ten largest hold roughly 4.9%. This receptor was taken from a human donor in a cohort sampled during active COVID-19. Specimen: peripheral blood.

CDR3 residues: CASSIGTGTYEQYF. The CDR3 DNA reads as TGTGCCAGTAGTATAGGGACAGGGACCTACGAGCAGTACTTC. This chain joins TRBV19 and TRBJ2-7; TRBD1 aligns across 8 bases. The ends lost 1 base at V and 2 bases at J; junction bases unmatched: 1. Per the germline V gene, CDR1 is LNHDA and CDR2 is SQIVND (reference sequence). There are 14 residues in the CDR3.